Detailed here is one T cell receptor beta chain. What it binds is unknown. CD4+ cells were split into CD45RA+ naive and CD45RA-negative memory subsets. Sorted-subset replicate PCR reactions were performed with about 200 ng DNA, corresponding to 30,000 or so T cell genomes. Clones were read by immunoSEQ multiplex PCR, and TCRdb kept only the in-frame ones, dropping some. The repertoire has roughly 2.6 million clones, around 94% of them found once; the top ten carry roughly 0.13%. This record belongs to a study of shared clonotypes between healthy human individuals. Study-level background: Donors had three CD4 naive, three CD4 memory, two CD8 naive and one CD8 memory plate apiece. Study-level points and caveats: Relative to clonotypes present in all four donors, those not shared had lower generation probabilities.

Germline values: CDR1 SNHLY, CDR2 FYNNEI. The junction had 13 bases not matched to a gene; V was cut back by 6 bases and J by 9 bases. This CDR3 contains 16 residues. The clonotype originates from a man aged 18-30 years in good health. The source material was naive CD4+ T cells sorted from blood. Subset meaning: CD45RA+ positively selected. V usage is TRBV2 and J usage is TRBJ1-6; TRBD1 matches at 8 bases. CDR3 region: CASSDPRTGITSPLHF. The CDR3 DNA sequence: TGTGCCAGCAGCGACCCTAGGACAGGGATCACTTCACCCCTCCACTTT.